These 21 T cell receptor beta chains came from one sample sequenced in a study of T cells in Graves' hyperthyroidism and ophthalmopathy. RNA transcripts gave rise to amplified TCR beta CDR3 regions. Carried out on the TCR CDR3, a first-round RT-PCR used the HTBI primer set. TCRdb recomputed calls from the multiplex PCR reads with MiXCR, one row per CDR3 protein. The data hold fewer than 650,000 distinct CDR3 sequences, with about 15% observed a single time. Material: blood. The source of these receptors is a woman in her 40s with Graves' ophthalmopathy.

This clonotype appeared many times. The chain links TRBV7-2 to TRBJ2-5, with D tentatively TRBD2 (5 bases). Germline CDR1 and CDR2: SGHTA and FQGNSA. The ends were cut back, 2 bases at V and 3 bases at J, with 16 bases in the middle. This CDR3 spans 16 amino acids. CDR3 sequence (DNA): TGTGCCAGCAGCTTACGGTGGAGCAGCGGAAAAGAGACCCAGTACTTC. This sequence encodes CASSLRWSSGKETQYF. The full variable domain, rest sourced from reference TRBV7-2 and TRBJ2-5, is GAGVSQSPSNKVTEKGKDVELRCDPISGHTALYWYRQSLGQGLEFLIYFQGNSAPDKSGLPSDRFSAERTGGSVSTLTIQRTQQEDSAVYLCASSLRWSSGKETQYFGPGTRLLVL.

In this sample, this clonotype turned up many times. CDR3 amino acids: CASSQDWGLNQPQHF. The CDR3 DNA reads TGCGCCAGCAGCCAAGATTGGGGGCTCAATCAGCCCCAGCATTTT. J is TRBJ1-5 and V is TRBV4-3, with D possibly matching TRBD1 (6 bases). The CDR3 loop spans 15 amino acids. Germline V lookup: CDR1 LGHNA, CDR2 YSLEER. Trimming left V 0 bases short and J 3 bases short, with 9 bases between.

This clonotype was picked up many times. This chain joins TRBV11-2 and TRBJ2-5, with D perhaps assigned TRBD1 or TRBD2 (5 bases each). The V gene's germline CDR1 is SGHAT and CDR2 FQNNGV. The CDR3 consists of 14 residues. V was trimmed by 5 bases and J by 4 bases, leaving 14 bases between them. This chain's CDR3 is CASSLLVQGETQYF. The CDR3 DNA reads TGTGCCAGCAGCCTACTAGTTCAGGGAGAGACCCAGTACTTC.

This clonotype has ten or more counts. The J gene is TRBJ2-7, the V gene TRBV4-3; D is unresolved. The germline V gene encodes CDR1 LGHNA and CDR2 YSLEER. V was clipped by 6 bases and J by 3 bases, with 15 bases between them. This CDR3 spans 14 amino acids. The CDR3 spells CASRLGLDNYEQYF. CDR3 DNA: TGCGCCAGCAGGCTTGGCTTGGATAACTACGAGCAGTACTTC.

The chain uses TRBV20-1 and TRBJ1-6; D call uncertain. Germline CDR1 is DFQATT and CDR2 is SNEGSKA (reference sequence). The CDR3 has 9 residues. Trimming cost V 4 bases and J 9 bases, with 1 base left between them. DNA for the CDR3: TGCAGTGCTATTTCACCCCTCCACTTT. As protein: CSAISPLHF.

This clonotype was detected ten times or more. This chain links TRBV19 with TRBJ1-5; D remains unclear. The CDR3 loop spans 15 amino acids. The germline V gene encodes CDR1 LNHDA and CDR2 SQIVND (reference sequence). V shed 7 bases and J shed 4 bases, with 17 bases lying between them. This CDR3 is CASTTLDVGNQPQHF. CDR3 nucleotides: TGTGCCAGTACCACCTTGGACGTGGGAAATCAGCCCCAGCATTTT. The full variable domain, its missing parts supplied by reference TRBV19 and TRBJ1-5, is DGGITQSPKYLFRKEGQNVTLSCEQNLNHDAMYWYRQDPGQGLRLIYYSQIVNDFQKGDIAEGYSVSREKKESFPLTVTSAQKNPTAFYLCASTTLDVGNQPQHFGDGTRLSIL.

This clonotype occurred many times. Written as DNA, the CDR3 is TGCAGTGCCCTAGGTTCCCGAGACTCAGTCGACACCATATATTTT. It translates to CSALGSRDSVDTIYF. V usage is TRBV20-1 and J usage is TRBJ1-3, with no clear D. V was pared by 6 bases and J by 8 bases, with 23 bases between. This CDR3 contains 15 residues. The germline CDR1 and CDR2 sequences are DFQATT and SNEGSKA (reference sequence).

The CDR3 reads CASSATQGANTGELFF. The DNA of the CDR3 is TGTGCCAGCTCAGCCACACAGGGGGCGAACACCGGGGAGCTGTTTTTT. The J gene is TRBJ2-2, the V gene TRBV18; 8 nucleotides agree with TRBD1. The ends lost 5 bases at V and 0 bases at J; junction bases unmatched: 5. The CDR3 runs to 16 residues. CDR1 KGHSH and CDR2 LQKENI come from the germline V gene.

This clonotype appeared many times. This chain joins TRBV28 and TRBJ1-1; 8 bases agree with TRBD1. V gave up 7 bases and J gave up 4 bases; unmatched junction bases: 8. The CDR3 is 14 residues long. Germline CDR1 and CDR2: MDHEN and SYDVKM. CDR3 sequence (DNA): TGTGCCAGCATACAGGGGGATCGGATCACTGAAGCTTTCTTT. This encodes CASIQGDRITEAFF.

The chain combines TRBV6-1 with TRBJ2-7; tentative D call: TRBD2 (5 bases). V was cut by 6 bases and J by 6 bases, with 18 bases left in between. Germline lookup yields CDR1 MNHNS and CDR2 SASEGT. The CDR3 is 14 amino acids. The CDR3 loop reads CASSSGFKLGEQYF. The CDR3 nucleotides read TGTGCCAGCAGCTCGGGATTCAAGTTGGGCGAGCAGTACTTC.

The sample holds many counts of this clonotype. The CDR3 DNA is TGTGCCACCAGCAGAGATGGGGCAGGGCGCGGCAAAAACATTCAGTACTTC. Protein product: CATSRDGAGRGKNIQYF. The chain recombines TRBV15 with TRBJ2-4, with D possibly matching TRBD1 (5 bases). The CDR3 sequence is 17 residues long. V was clipped by 0 bases and J by 3 bases, with 15 bases between them. The germline CDR1 and CDR2 sequences are LNHNV and YYDKDF (reference sequence).

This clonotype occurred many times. This CDR3 is CSASGTSPDTDTQYF. The CDR3 bases are TGCAGTGCTAGTGGGACTAGCCCCGACACAGATACGCAGTATTTT. J is TRBJ2-3 and V is TRBV20-1; 9 bases match TRBD2. The ends lost 3 bases at V and 2 bases at J; junction bases unmatched: 6. The germline gives CDR1 DFQATT, CDR2 SNEGSKA (reference sequence). The CDR3 contains 15 residues.

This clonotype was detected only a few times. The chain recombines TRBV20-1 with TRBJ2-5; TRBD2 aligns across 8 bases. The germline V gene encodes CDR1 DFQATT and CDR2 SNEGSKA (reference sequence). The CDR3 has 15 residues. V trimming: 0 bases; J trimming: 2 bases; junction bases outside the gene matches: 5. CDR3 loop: CSARDGSGGQETQYF. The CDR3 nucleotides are TGCAGTGCTAGAGATGGGAGCGGGGGTCAAGAGACCCAGTACTTC.

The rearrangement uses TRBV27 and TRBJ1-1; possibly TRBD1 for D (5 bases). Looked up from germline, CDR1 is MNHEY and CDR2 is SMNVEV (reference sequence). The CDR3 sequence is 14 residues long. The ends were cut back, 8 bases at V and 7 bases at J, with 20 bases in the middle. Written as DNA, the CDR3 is TGTGCCAGCTGCCCGCCAGGGCGAACATTTGAAGCTTTCTTT. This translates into CASCPPGRTFEAFF.

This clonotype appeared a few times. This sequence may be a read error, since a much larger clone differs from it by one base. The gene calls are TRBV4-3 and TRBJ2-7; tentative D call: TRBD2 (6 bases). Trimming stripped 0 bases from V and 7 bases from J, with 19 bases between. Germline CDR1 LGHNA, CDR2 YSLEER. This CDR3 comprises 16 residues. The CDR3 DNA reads TGCGCCAGCAGCCAAGAAGAGTTGGCCACGGCGGGGGAGCAGTACTTC. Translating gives CASSQEELATAGEQYF.

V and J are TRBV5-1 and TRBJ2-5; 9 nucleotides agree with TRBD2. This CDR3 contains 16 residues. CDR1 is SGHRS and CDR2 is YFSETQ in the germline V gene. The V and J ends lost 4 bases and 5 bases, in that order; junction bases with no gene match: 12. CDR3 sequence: CASSGGLAPDGETQYF. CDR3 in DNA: TGCGCCAGCAGCGGGGGACTAGCTCCTGACGGGGAGACCCAGTACTTC.

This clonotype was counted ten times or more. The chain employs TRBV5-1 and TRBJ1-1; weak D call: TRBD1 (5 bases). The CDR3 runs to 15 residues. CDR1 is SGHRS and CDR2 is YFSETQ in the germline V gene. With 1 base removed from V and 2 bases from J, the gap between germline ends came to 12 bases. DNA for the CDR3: TGCGCCAGCAGCTTGTCAGGGCCTACTAACACTGAAGCTTTCTTT. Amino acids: CASSLSGPTNTEAFF.

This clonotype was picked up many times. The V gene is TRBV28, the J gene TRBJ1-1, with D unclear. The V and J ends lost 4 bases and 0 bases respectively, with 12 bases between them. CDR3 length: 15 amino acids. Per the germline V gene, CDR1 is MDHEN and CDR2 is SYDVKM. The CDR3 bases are TGTGCCAGCAGTTCCCGTCTTGGGGTGAACACTGAAGCTTTCTTT. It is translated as CASSSRLGVNTEAFF. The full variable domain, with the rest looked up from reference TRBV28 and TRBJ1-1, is DVKVTQSSRYLVKRTGEKVFLECVQDMDHENMFWYRQDPGLGLRLIYFSYDVKMKEKGDIPEGYSVSREKKERFSLILESASTNQTSMYLCASSSRLGVNTEAFFGQGTRLTVV.

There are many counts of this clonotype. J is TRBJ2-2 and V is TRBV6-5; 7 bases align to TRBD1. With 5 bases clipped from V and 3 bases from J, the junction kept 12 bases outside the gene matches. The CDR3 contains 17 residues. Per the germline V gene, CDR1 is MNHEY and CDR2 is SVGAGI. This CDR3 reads CASSILFRDSYTGELFF. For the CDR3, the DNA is TGTGCCAGCAGTATACTATTCCGGGACAGCTACACCGGGGAGCTGTTTTTT.

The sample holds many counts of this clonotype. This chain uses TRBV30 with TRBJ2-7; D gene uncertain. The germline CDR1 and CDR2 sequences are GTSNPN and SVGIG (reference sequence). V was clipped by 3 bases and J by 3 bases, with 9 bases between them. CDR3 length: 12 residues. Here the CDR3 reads CAWSRNGYEQYF. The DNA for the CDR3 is TGTGCCTGGAGCCGGAACGGCTACGAGCAGTACTTC.

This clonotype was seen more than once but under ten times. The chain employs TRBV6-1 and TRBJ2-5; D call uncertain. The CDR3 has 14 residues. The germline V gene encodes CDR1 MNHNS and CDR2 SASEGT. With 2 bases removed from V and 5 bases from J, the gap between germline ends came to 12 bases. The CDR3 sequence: CASSELPPRETQYF. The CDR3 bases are TGTGCCAGCAGTGAACTGCCCCCGAGGGAGACCCAGTACTTC.